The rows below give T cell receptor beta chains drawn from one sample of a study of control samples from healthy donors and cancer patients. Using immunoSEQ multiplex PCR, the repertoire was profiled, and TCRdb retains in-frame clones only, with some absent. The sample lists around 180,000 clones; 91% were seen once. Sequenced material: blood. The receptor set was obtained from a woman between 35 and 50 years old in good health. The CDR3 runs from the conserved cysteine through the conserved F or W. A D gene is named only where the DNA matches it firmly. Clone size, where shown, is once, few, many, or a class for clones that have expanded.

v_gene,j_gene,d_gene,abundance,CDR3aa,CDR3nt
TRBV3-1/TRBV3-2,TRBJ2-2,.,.,CASSQYGELFF,TGTGCCAGCAGCCAATATGGGGAGCTGTTTTTT
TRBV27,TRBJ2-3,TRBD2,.,CASSPGTSGRDTQYF,TGTGCCAGCAGTCCCGGGACTAGCGGCCGGGATACGCAGTATTTT
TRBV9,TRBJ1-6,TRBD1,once,CASSVRTGSGSPLHF,TGTGCCAGCAGCGTGAGGACAGGGAGCGGTTCACCCCTCCACTTT
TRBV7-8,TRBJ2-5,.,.,CASSLVGDQYF,TGTGCCAGCAGCTTAGTAGGGGACCAGTACTTC
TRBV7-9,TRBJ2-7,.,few,CASSHQGLPYEQYF,TGTGCCAGCAGCCATCAGGGGCTGCCCTACGAGCAGTACTTC
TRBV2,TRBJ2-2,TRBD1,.,CASSEPGQGNAGELFF,TGTGCCAGCAGTGAACCGGGACAGGGTAACGCCGGGGAGCTGTTTTTT
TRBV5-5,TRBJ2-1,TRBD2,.,CASSPRGASGGNEQFF,TGTGCCAGCAGCCCCCGCGGGGCTAGCGGGGGGAATGAGCAGTTCTTC
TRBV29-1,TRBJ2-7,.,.,CSVGRAREGEQYF,TGCAGCGTTGGAAGGGCCCGAGAGGGCGAGCAGTACTTC
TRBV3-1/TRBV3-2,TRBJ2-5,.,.,CASSQERGGGETQYF,TGTGCCAGCAGCCAAGAAAGGGGAGGCGGGGAGACCCAGTACTTC
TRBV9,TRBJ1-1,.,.,CASSVGTARPAFF,TGTGCCAGCAGCGTAGGGACCGCCCGGCCGGCTTTCTTT
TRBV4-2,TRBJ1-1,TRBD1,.,CASSIPGQTNTEAFF,TGTGCCAGCAGCATTCCGGGACAGACGAACACTGAAGCTTTCTTT
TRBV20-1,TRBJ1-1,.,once,CSASSGTEAFF,TGCAGTGCTAGCTCTGGGACTGAAGCTTTCTTT
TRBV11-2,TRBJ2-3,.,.,CASSLDLAGNTQYF,TGTGCCAGCAGCTTAGATTTAGCAGGAAATACGCAGTATTTT
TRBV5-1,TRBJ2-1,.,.,CASSINGGRIGEQFF,TGCGCCAGCAGCATCAACGGGGGTAGGATCGGTGAGCAGTTCTTC
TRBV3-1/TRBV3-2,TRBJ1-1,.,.,CASSHQLEAFF,TGTGCCAGCAGCCACCAACTTGAAGCTTTCTTT
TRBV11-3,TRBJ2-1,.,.,CASTEGYSGEQFF,TGTGCCAGCACGGAGGGGTATAGTGGTGAGCAGTTCTTC
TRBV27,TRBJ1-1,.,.,CASRPQGLPNTEAFF,TGTGCCAGCAGACCTCAGGGGCTACCGAACACTGAAGCTTTCTTT
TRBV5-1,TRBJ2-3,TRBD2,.,CASSLSTSGDTDTQYF,TGCGCCAGCAGCTTGTCGACTAGCGGGGACACAGATACGCAGTATTTT
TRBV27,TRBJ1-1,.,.,CASSPGLHAEAFF,TGTGCCAGCAGTCCGGGACTCCACGCTGAAGCTTTCTTT
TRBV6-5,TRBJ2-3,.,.,CASKGSGDTDTQYF,TGTGCCAGCAAGGGGTCCGGGGACACAGATACGCAGTATTTT
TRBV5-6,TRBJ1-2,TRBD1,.,CASSFRGQGVGGYGYTF,TGTGCCAGCAGCTTTAGGGGACAGGGTGTTGGAGGCTATGGCTACACCTTC
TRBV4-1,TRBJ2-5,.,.,CASSQDLGDAAQQETQYF,TGCGCCAGCAGCCAAGATCTTGGGGACGCGGCCCAACAAGAGACCCAGTACTTC
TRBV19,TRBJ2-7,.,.,CASRSPSSYEQYF,TGTGCTTCAAGGTCCCCCAGCTCCTACGAGCAGTACTTC
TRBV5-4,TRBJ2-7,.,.,CATSFKGIYYEQYF,TGTGCCACCAGTTTCAAGGGGATCTACTACGAGCAGTACTTC
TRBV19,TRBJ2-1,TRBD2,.,CASSIGTSGIYNEQFF,TGTGCCAGTAGTATCGGGACTAGCGGAATCTACAATGAGCAGTTCTTC
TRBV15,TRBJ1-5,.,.,CATSRDSGQPQHF,TGTGCCACCAGCAGGGACAGTGGTCAGCCCCAGCATTTT
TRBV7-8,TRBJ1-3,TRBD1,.,CASSFDRGLGNTIYF,TGTGCCAGCAGCTTTGACAGGGGGCTAGGAAACACCATATATTTT
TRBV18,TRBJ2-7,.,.,CASSSTEISYEQYF,TGTGCCAGCTCATCGACAGAAATCTCCTACGAGCAGTACTTC
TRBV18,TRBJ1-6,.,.,CASSPQGNNSPLHF,TGTGCCAGCTCTCCACAGGGAAATAATTCACCCCTCCACTTT
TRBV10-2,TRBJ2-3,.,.,CASSDPPRRKRESDTQYF,TGCGCCAGCAGTGACCCCCCGAGGCGGAAGAGGGAATCAGATACGCAGTATTTT
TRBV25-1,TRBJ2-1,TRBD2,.,CASSEYKRSGGDNEQFF,TGTGCCAGCAGTGAATATAAGAGGAGCGGGGGGGACAATGAGCAGTTCTTC
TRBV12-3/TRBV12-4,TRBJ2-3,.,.,CASSPGDPDTQYF,TGTGCCAGCAGCCCAGGGGATCCAGATACGCAGTATTTT
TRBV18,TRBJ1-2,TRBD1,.,CASSLGTGNYGYTF,TGTGCCAGCTCACTCGGGACAGGGAATTACGGCTACACCTTC
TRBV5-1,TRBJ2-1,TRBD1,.,CASSLGRTGSPFSSYNEQFF,TGCGCCAGCAGCTTGGGGCGGACAGGGTCCCCTTTCAGCTCCTACAATGAGCAGTTCTTC
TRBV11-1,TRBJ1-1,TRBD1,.,CASSLGRGSTEAFF,TGTGCCAGCAGCTTAGGCAGGGGGTCCACTGAAGCTTTCTTT
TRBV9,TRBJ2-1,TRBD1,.,CASSERQGSYNEQFF,TGTGCCAGCAGCGAGAGACAGGGATCATACAATGAGCAGTTCTTC
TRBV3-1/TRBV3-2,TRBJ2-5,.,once,CASSPGLASLAETQYF,TGTGCCAGCAGCCCGGGGTTGGCCTCCCTGGCGGAGACCCAGTACTTC
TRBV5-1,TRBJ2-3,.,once,CASSSDGGTDTQYF,TGCGCCAGCAGCTCGGACGGTGGCACAGATACGCAGTATTTT
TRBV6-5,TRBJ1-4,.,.,CASRPDSTFNEKLFF,TGTGCCAGCCGTCCGGACAGCACGTTTAATGAAAAACTGTTTTTT
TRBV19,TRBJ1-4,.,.,CASRGLGLATNEKLFF,TGTGCCAGTAGGGGGTTGGGTTTGGCAACTAATGAAAAACTGTTTTTT
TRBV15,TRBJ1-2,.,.,CATSRGTGYGYTF,TGTGCCACCAGCAGAGGCACAGGGTATGGCTACACCTTC
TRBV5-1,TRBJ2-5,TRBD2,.,CASSYGTTQETQYF,TGCGCCAGCAGCTATGGGACTACCCAAGAGACCCAGTACTTC